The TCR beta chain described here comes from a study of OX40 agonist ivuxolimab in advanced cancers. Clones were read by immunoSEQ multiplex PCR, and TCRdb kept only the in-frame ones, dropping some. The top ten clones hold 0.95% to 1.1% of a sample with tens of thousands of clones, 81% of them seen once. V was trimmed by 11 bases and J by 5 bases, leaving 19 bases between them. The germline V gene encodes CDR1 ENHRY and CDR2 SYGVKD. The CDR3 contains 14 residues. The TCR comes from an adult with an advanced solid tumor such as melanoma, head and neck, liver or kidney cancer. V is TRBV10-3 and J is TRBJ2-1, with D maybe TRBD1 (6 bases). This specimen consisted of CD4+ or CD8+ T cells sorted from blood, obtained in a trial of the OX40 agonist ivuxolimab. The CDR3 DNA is TGTGCCTCCAGGGCGCGACAGGAGCACAATGAGCAGTTCTTC. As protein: CASRARQEHNEQFF.